The T cell receptor (beta chain) described here comes from a study of radiotherapy plus CTLA-4 blockade in lung cancer. The CDR3 extends over 14 amino acids. V was pared by 9 bases and J by 2 bases, with 15 bases between. CDR1 is MNHNS and CDR2 is SASEGT in the germline V gene. The method was immunoSEQ multiplex PCR; TCRdb's version includes in-frame clones alone and lacks a portion of them. The repertoire holds over 75,000 clones, with around 82% as singletons. This sequence originates from a human donor with non-small cell lung cancer who had stable disease on radiotherapy plus ipilimumab. Here the sequenced sample was peripheral blood, taken from a patient treated with radiotherapy plus ipilimumab. The chain links TRBV6-1 to TRBJ2-3, with D perhaps given as TRBD1 or TRBD2 (5 bases each). DNA of the CDR3: TGTGCCAGTTCCACGGGACCTCTCACAGATACGCAGTATTTT. Amino acids: CASSTGPLTDTQYF.